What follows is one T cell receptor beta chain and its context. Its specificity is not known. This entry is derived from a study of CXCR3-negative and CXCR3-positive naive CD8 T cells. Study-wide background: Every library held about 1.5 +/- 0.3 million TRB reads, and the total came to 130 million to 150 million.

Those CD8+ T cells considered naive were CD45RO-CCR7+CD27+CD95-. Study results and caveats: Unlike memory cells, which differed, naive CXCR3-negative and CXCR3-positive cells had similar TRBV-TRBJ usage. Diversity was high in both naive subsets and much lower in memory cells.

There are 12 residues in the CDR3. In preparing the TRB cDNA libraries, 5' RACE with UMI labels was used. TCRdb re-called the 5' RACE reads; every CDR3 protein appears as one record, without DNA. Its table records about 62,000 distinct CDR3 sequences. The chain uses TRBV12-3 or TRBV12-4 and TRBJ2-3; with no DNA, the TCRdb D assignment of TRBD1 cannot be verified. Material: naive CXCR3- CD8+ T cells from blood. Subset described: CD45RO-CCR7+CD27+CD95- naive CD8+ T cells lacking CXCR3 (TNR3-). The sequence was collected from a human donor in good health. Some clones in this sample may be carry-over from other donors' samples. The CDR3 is CAIPGGTDTQYF.